This TCR beta chain was retrieved from a study of CD8 T cells in Susac syndrome. Broader study findings: Susac CD8+ clonal expansion peaked in TEMRA cells and active patients.

Random hexamers were used to reverse transcribe roughly 0.5 to 1 ug of RNA. From the immunoSEQ multiplex PCR reads, TCRdb called clonotypes with MiXCR, one entry per CDR3 protein. The sample has approximately 49,000 distinct CDR3 sequences; roughly 94% are singletons. This CDR3 region has 17 residues. CDR1 SGHRS and CDR2 YFSETQ come from the germline V gene. Trimming cost V 5 bases and J 7 bases; bases outside gene matches: 14. Remarks on this clonotype: The target antigen is unknown.

In contrast to the negatively isolated CD8+ and CD4+ T cells, TEMRA cells were FACS-enriched. Sequenced input: CD8+ T cells from PBMCs. This chain uses TRBV5-1 with TRBJ2-1, with 11 bases lining up with TRBD2. The source of this sequence is a human donor with Susac syndrome. The DNA of the CDR3 is TGCGCCAGCAGGCAAACTAGCGGGGGAGCGGACTGGAATGAGCAGTTCTTC. Protein: CASRQTSGGADWNEQFF.